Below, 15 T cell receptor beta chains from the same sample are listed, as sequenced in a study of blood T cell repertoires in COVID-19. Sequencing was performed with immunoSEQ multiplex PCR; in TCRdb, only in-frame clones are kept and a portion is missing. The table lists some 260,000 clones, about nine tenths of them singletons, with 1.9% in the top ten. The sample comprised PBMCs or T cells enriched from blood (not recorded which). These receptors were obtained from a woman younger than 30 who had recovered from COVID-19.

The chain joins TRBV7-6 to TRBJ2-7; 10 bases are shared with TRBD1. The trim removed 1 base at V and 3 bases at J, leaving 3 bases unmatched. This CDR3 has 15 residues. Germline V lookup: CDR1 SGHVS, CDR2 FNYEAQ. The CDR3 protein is CASSLGDRGSYEQYF. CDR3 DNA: TGTGCCAGCAGCTTAGGGGACAGGGGCAGCTACGAGCAGTACTTC.

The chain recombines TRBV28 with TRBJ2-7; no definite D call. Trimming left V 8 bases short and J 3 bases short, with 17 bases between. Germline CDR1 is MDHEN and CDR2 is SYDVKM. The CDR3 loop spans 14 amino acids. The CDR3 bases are TGTGCCAGCGACGGCGGCAGAGCTAACTACGAGCAGTACTTC. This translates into CASDGGRANYEQYF.

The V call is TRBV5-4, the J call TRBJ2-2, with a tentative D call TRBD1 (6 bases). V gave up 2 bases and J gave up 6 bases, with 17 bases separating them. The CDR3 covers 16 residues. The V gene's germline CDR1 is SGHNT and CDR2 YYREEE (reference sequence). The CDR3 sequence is CASSLGTGRGAGELFF. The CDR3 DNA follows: TGTGCCAGCAGCTTAGGAACAGGGAGAGGCGCCGGGGAGCTGTTTTTT.

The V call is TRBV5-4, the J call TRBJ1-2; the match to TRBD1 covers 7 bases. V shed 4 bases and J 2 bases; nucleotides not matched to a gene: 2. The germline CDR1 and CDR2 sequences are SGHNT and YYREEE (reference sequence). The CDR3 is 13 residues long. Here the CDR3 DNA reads TGTGCCAGCAGCGCGGACAGGAACTATGGCTACACCTTC. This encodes CASSADRNYGYTF.

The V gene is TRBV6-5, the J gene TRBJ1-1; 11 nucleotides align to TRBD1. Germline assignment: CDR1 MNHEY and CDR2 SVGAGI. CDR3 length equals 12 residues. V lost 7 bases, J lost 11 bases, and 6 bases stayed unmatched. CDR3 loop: CASTTGDRGAFF. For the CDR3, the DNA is TGTGCCAGCACAACCGGGGACAGGGGGGCTTTCTTT.

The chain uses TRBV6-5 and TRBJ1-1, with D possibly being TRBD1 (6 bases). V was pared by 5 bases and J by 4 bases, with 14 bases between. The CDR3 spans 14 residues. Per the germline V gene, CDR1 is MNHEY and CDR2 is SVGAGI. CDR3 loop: CASSRGGSATEAFF. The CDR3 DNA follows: TGTGCCAGCAGTAGGGGGGGGTCGGCCACTGAAGCTTTCTTT.

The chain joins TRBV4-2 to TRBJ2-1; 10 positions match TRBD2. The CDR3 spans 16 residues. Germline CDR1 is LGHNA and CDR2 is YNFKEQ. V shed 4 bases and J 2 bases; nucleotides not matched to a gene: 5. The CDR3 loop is CASSPTSGGAYNEQFF. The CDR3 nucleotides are TGTGCCAGCAGCCCGACAAGCGGGGGGGCCTACAATGAGCAGTTCTTC.

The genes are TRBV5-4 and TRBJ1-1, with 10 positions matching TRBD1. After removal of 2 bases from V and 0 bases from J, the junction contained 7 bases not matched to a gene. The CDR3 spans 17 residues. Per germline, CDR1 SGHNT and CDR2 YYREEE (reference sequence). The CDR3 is CASSLPPGQGMNTEAFF. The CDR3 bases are TGTGCCAGCAGCTTACCCCCGGGACAGGGGATGAACACTGAAGCTTTCTTT.

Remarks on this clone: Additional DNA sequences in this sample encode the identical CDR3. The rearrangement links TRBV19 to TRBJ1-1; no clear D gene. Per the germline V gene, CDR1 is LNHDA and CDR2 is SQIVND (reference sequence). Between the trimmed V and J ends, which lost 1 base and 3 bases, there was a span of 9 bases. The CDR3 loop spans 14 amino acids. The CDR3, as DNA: TGTGCCAGTAGTATAGTAGGTGGAGACACTGAAGCTTTCTTT. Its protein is CASSIVGGDTEAFF.

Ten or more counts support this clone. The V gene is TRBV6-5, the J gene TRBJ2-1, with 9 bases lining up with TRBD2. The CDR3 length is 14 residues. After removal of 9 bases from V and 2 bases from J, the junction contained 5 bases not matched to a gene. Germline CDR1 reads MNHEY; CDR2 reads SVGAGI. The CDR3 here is CASSSGDTYNEQFF. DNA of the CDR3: TGTGCCAGTTCTAGCGGGGATACCTACAATGAGCAGTTCTTC.

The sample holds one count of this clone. In DNA form, the CDR3 reads TGCGCCAGCAGCCAAGGGTTAGTCGGGGGGGCTACAGATACGCAGTATTTT. Translated, it gives CASSQGLVGGATDTQYF. This chain links TRBV4-3 with TRBJ2-3; 8 bases align to TRBD2. There are 17 residues in the CDR3. Trimming at V came to 1 base and at J to 3 bases, leaving 9 bases not matched to a gene. Germline V CDR1 and CDR2: LGHNA, YSLEER.

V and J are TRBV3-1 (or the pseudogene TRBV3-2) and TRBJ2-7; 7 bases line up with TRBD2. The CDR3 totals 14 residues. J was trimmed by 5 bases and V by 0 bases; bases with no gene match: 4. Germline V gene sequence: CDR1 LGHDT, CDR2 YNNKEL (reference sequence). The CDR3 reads CASSQERLADEQYF. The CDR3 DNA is TGTGCCAGCAGCCAAGAGCGTCTAGCGGACGAGCAGTACTTC.

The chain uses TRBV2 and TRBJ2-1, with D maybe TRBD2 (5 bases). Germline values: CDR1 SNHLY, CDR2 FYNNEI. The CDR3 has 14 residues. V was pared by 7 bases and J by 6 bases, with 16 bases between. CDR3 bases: TGTGCCAGCATGGAGGACCCCGAGGGCAATGAGCAGTTCTTC. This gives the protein CASMEDPEGNEQFF.

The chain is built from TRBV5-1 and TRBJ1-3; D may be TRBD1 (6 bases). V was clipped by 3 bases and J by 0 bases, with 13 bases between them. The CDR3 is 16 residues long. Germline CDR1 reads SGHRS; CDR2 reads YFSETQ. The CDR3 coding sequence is TGCGCCAGCAGCTCGGACAGTCCCTTCTCTGGAAACACCATATATTTT. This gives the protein CASSSDSPFSGNTIYF.

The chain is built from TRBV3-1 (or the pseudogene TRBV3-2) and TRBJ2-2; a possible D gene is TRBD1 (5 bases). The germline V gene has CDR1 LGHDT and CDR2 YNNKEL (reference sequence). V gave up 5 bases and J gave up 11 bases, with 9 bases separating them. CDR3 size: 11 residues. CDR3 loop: CASSLDRELFF. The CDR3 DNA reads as TGTGCCAGCAGCTTAGACAGAGAGCTGTTTTTT.